This record looks at one TCR beta chain sequence and its context. Its target is not known. At one end the junction does not follow the germline gene, possibly because of a read error. The data were obtained in a study of shared clonotypes between healthy human individuals. Study-wide findings and caveats: The genetic and exposure-history diversity represented was limited by few donors.

Donors included only healthy HIV-negative adults lacking recent acute infections or vaccinations. The CDR3 has 13 residues. CDR1 and CDR2 from the germline V gene are MDHEN and SYDVKM. Profiling relied on immunoSEQ multiplex PCR, and the TCRdb table lists in-frame clones only, not all of them. The sample comprises about 1 million clones, about 76% of which are singletons, and 1.4% to 1.5% rests with the top ten. The chain has TRBV28 and TRBJ2-7, with 7 bases that match TRBD1. The sample comprised memory CD4+ T cells sorted from blood. Described subset: CD45RA-negative fraction. This TCR was recovered from a man between 18 and 35 years old in good health. The CDR3 region is CASSSQRQGRSFF. CDR3 DNA: TGTGCCAGCAGTTCGCAACGACAGGGAAGAAGTTTCTTC.